Included here is one T cell receptor beta chain sequence, with context. The V gene end was trimmed by 2 bases and the J gene end by 5 bases; junction bases not matched to a gene: 2. The CDR3 is made up of 13 amino acids. Germline CDR1 MNHEY, CDR2 SMNVEV (reference sequence). The sample comes from a study of cytomegalovirus exposure and HLA in healthy donors. The PCR was carried out with 60 Vbeta primers and 13 Jbeta primers. Sequencing used immunoSEQ multiplex PCR; TCRdb keeps in-frame clones, though not all of them. The sample holds more than 95,000 clones; 81% are singletons and the top ten take roughly 4%.

The rearrangement links TRBV27 to TRBJ2-7; TRBD2 matches at 8 bases. The sample was PBMCs. The TCR originated in a man younger than 35 in good health and CMV-seropositive. The CDR3 spells CASSLGREDEQYF. The CDR3 nucleotides read TGTGCCAGCAGTTTAGGGCGGGAGGACGAGCAGTACTTC.